These 4 T cell receptor beta chains originate from one sample sequenced in a study of blood T cell repertoires in COVID-19. Only in-frame clones appear in the TCRdb table, and some are missing; sequencing was by immunoSEQ multiplex PCR. The sample includes 200,000 to 250,000 clones, about 85% of them seen just once. Specimen: PBMCs or T cells enriched from blood (not recorded which). These receptors originate from a young man who had recovered from COVID-19.

V gene TRBV2 combines with J gene TRBJ1-5; TRBD1 is a possible D gene (6 bases). Trimming removed 5 bases at V and 0 bases at J, with 14 bases between. The germline CDR1 and CDR2 sequences are SNHLY and FYNNEI. This CDR3 has 16 residues. CDR3 DNA sequence: TGTGCCAGCAGTTTTCAGGGGACCGGTAGCAATCAGCCCCAGCATTTT. Protein sequence: CASSFQGTGSNQPQHF.

J is TRBJ2-3 and V is TRBV7-8; 11 bases match TRBD2. The CDR3 loop spans 17 amino acids. V dropped 4 bases and J dropped 0; count of bases not matched to a gene: 6. CDR1 and CDR2 from the germline V gene are SGHVS and FQNEAQ. CDR3 DNA sequence: TGTGCCAGCAGCTGGGGGCGACTAGCGGGGAGCACAGATACGCAGTATTTT. Protein: CASSWGRLAGSTDTQYF.

This clone was seen a few times. The V and J genes are TRBV7-6 and TRBJ1-2; D is possibly TRBD1 (5 bases). This CDR3 spans 16 amino acids. Deletions cut 5 bases from V and 3 bases from J, with 19 bases between. The V gene's germline CDR1 is SGHVS and CDR2 FNYEAQ. The CDR3 protein is CASSPRTIISHYGYTF. The CDR3 coding sequence is TGTGCCAGCAGCCCCCGGACAATCATTTCCCACTATGGCTACACCTTC.

The V gene is TRBV7-2, the J gene TRBJ1-5; 7 bases align to TRBD1. This CDR3 comprises 14 residues. Germline CDR1 and CDR2: SGHTA and FQGNSA. The V gene end was trimmed by 4 bases and the J gene end by 2 bases; junction bases not matched to a gene: 2. This CDR3 is CASSSGTGNQPQHF. For the CDR3, the DNA is TGTGCCAGCAGCTCCGGGACAGGCAATCAGCCCCAGCATTTT. Supplemented by reference TRBV7-2 and TRBJ1-5, the full variable domain reads GAGVSQSPSNKVTEKGKDVELRCDPISGHTALYWYRQSLGQGLEFLIYFQGNSAPDKSGLPSDRFSAERTGGSVSTLTIQRTQQEDSAVYLCASSSGTGNQPQHFGDGTRLSIL.